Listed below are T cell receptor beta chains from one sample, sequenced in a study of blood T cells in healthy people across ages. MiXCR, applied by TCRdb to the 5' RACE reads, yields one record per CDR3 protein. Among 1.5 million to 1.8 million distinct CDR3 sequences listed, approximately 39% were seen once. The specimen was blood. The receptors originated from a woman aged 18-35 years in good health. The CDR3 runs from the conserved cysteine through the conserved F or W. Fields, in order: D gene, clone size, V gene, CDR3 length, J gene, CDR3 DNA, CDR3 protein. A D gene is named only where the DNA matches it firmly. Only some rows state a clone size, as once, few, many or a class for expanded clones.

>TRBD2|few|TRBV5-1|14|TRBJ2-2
TGCGCCAGCAGCGCTGGGACTAGCGGCGGGGAGCTGTTTTTT
CASSAGTSGGELFF
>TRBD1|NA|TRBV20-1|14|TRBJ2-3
TGCAGTGCTAGAGACGGGACAGGGGGAGATACGCAGTATTTT
CSARDGTGGDTQYF
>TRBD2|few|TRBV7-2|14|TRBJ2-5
TGTGCTAGCAGCTTAAGCGGGAGTGAAGAGACCCAGTACTTC
CASSLSGSEETQYF
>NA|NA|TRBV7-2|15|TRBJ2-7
TGTGCCAGCAGCTTAGGGGGTCGCTTGAGAAACGAGCAGTACTTC
CASSLGGRLRNEQYF
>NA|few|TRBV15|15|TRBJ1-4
TGTGCCACCAAGCACACCGGGTCTCCTAGTGAAAAACTGTTTTTT
CATKHTGSPSEKLFF
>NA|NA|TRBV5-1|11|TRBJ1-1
TGCGCCAGCGTCATAGGGACTGAAGCTTTCTTT
CASVIGTEAFF
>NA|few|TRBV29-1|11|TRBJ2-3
TGCAGCGTTGACTTCACAGATACGCAGTATTTT
CSVDFTDTQYF
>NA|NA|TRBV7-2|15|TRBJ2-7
TGTGCCGGCAGCTTAGTGGCGGGGCGCGTCGGCGAGCAGTACTTC
CAGSLVAGRVGEQYF
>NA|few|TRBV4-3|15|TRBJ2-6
TGCGCCAGCAGCGCGTTAGTTTCTGGGGCCAACGTCCTGACTTTC
CASSALVSGANVLTF
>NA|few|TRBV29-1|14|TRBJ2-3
TGCAGCGTTGAACTGGACACGCTCACAGATACGCAGTATTTT
CSVELDTLTDTQYF
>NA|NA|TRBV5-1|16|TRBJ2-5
TGCGCCAGCAGCTCGGGCAGGGACGGCTTTTGGGAGACCCAGTACTTC
CASSSGRDGFWETQYF
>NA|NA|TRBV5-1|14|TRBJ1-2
TGCGCCAGCAGCGTTGAGGGCAATGACTATGGCTACACCTTC
CASSVEGNDYGYTF
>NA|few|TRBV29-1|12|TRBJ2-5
TGCAGCGTTGATGACAAACGGGGTGCCCAGTACTTC
CSVDDKRGAQYF
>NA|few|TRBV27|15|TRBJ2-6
TGTGCCAGCAGTAGACAGTACTCTGGGGCCAACGTCCTGACTTTC
CASSRQYSGANVLTF
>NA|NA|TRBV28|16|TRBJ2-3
TGTGCCAGCAGTTTAGGCCGGGGCCGAGGTTACGATACGCAGTATTTT
CASSLGRGRGYDTQYF
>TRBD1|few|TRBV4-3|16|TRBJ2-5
TGCGCCAGCAGCCCCTACTACCGGGACAGGGGAGAGACCCAGTACTTC
CASSPYYRDRGETQYF
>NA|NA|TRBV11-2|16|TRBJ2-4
TGTGCCAGCAGCTTAGACGGGGGGCTAGCCAAAAACATTCAGTACTTC
CASSLDGGLAKNIQYF
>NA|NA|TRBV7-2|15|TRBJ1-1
TGTGCCAGCAGCTTAGTTGTAGGGACAAACACTGAAGCTTTCTTT
CASSLVVGTNTEAFF
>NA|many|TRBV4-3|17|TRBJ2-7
TGCGCCAGCAGCCAAGAGGGTCCGGGGGTGCCGACCTACGAGCAGTACTTC
CASSQEGPGVPTYEQYF
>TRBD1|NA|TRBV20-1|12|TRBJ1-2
TGCAGTGCTTATGGGACAGGGTATGGCTACACCTTC
CSAYGTGYGYTF
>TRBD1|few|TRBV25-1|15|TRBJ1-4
TGTGCCAGCAGTGCCTCACAGGGGCCTCGAGAAAAACTGTTTTTT
CASSASQGPREKLFF
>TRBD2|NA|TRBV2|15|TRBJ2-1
TGTGCCAGCAGCCTATCTAGCGGGAGCCTTCATGAGCAGTTCTTC
CASSLSSGSLHEQFF
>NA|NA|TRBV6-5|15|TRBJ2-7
TGTGCCAGCAGTTATTGGGGGACGCCAGACTACGAGCAGTACTTC
CASSYWGTPDYEQYF
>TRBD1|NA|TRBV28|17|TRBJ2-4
TGTGCCAACAGTAGGTGGACAGGGAAAGATGGCAAAAACTTTCAGTACTTC
CANSRWTGKDGKNFQYF
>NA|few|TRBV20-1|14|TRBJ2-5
TGCAGTGCTAGCGTGGCTAGCGCGAAGCGAACCCAGTACTTC
CSASVASAKRTQYF
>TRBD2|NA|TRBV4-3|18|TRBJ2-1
TGCGCCAGCAGCCAAGAATCCCTAGCGGGAGAGGGTTACAATGAGCAGTTCTTC
CASSQESLAGEGYNEQFF
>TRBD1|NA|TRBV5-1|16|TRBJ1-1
TGCGCCAGCAGCTTGGGGGGGACAGTGAAGAACACTGAAGCTTTCTTT
CASSLGGTVKNTEAFF
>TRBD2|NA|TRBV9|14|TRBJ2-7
TGTGCCAGCAGCGCCTCAGCGGGGTTCGACGAGCAGTACTTC
CASSASAGFDEQYF
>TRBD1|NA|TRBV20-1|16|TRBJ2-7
TGCAGTGCTAGAGATCGTCGGACAGGGGTCTCCTACGAGCAGTACTTC
CSARDRRTGVSYEQYF
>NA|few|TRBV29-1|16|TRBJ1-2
TGCAGCGTTGAAGATCACAACAGGATAGCTAACTATGGCTACACCTTC
CSVEDHNRIANYGYTF
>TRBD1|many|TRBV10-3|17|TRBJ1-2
TGTGCCATCAGTGAGAGACCGGGACAGGGGAGGCTGGATGGCTACACCTTC
CAISERPGQGRLDGYTF
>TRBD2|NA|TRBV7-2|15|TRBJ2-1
TGTGCCAGCAGCTTAGGAGCGGGGCGATACAATGAGCAGTTCTTC
CASSLGAGRYNEQFF
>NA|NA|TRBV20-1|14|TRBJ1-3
TGCAGTGCTAGGGGGACGGGGGCTGGAAACACCATATATTTT
CSARGTGAGNTIYF
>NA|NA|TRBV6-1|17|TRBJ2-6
TGTGCCAGCAGTCGATTTGGGGAGGCCTCTGGGGCCAACGTCCTGACTTTC
CASSRFGEASGANVLTF
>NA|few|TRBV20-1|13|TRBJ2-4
TGCAGCCCGGGGCGAGCTCCCAAAAACATTCAGTACTTC
CSPGRAPKNIQYF
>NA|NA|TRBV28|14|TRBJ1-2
TGTGCCAGCAGTGAGCCCACAGTGAACTATGGCTACACCTTC
CASSEPTVNYGYTF
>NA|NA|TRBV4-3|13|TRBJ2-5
TGCACCAGCAGCCCCGACCCCTACAATGAGCAGTACTTC
CTSSPDPYNEQYF
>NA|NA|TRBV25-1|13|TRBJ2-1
TGTGCCAGCAGTCTACAGGTTATGGCCCAGCAGTTCTTC
CASSLQVMAQQFF
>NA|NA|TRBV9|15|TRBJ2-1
TGTGCCAGCAGGAGTGGGGGTGACTCCTACAATGAGCAGTTCTTC
CASRSGGDSYNEQFF
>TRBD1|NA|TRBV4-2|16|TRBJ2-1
TGTGCCAGCAGCCAAGAGGAAAGGACAGGGGTGGATGAGCAGTTCTTC
CASSQEERTGVDEQFF